The rows below give T cell receptor beta chains drawn from one sample of a study of blood T cells in healthy people across ages. TCRdb passed the 5' RACE reads through MiXCR, listing each CDR3 protein once. The table includes roughly 680,000 distinct CDR3 sequences, over 40% detected once. The sequencing sample was made of blood. These receptors were collected from a woman aged 80 or over in good health. Each CDR3 is given with its conserved first and last residue. Each record gives: V gene, clone size, J gene, D gene, CDR3 DNA, CDR3 protein. A D gene is named only where the DNA matches it firmly. Only some rows state a clone size, as once, few, many or a class for expanded clones.

TRBV7-3	few	TRBJ1-2	NA	TGTGCCAGCAGCCTTCGGGACCCTCTAGGCTATGGCTACACCTTC	CASSLRDPLGYGYTF
TRBV27	many	TRBJ2-1	TRBD2	TGTGCCAGCAGTAACGGACTAGCGGCCAAGGAGCAGTTCTTC	CASSNGLAAKEQFF
TRBV2	NA	TRBJ2-2	TRBD1	TGTGCCAGTACAGGGGGTGGCACCGGGGAGCTGTTTTTT	CASTGGGTGELFF
TRBV6-5	many	TRBJ2-6	NA	TGTGCCAGCAGTTCCGGGACCTCCTTCTCTGGGGCCAACGTCCTGACTTTC	CASSSGTSFSGANVLTF
TRBV5-1	NA	TRBJ2-5	TRBD2	TGCGCCAGCAGCTTGGGGGTAGCGGGGGCCGTTCGAGAGACCCAGTACTTC	CASSLGVAGAVRETQYF
TRBV4-1	many	TRBJ2-1	TRBD1	TGCGCCAGCAGCCAGGGACAGGGCTTTCTCGGCTCCTACAATGAGCAGTTCTTC	CASSQGQGFLGSYNEQFF
TRBV29-1	NA	TRBJ2-3	NA	TGCAGCGTTGAAGGGGCGGCTAGCGTATATACGCAGTATTTT	CSVEGAASVYTQYF
TRBV12-3/TRBV12-4	many	TRBJ2-5	NA	TGTGCCAGCAGTTTCCTAGGGAACAGGGAGACCCAGTACTTC	CASSFLGNRETQYF
TRBV3-1	NA	TRBJ2-3	TRBD1	TGTGCCAGCAGATACAGGGGTACAGATACGCAGTATTTT	CASRYRGTDTQYF
TRBV12-3/TRBV12-4	few	TRBJ2-1	TRBD2	TGTGCCAGCAGTTCGTATAGCGGGGGCGCCTACAATGAGCAGTTCTTC	CASSSYSGGAYNEQFF
TRBV6-2/TRBV6-3	NA	TRBJ2-5	NA	TGTGCCAGCAGTTACTCTACTTGGTACCAAGAGACCCAGTACTTC	CASSYSTWYQETQYF
TRBV18	NA	TRBJ1-6	NA	TGTGCCAGCTCACCCAGGGAGAATTCACCCCTCCACTTT	CASSPRENSPLHF
TRBV3-1	NA	TRBJ2-6	NA	TGTGCCAGCAGCCAGGGGACATCTGGGGCCAACGTCCTGACTTTC	CASSQGTSGANVLTF
TRBV9	NA	TRBJ2-5	TRBD2	TGTGCCAGCAGCGTCACAGCGGGGCAAGAGACCCAGTACTTC	CASSVTAGQETQYF
TRBV5-5	few	TRBJ2-1	TRBD2	TGTGCCAGCAGCTTGGTGGGGACTAGCGGGAGTAATGAGCAGTTCTTC	CASSLVGTSGSNEQFF
TRBV29-1	many	TRBJ2-3	TRBD1	TGCAGCGTTGAGGTGGGGGACAGGGCCACAGATACGCAGTATTTT	CSVEVGDRATDTQYF
TRBV5-1	NA	TRBJ2-1	NA	TGCGCCAGCAGCTTGTCCGGAACGGAGCAGTTCTTC	CASSLSGTEQFF
TRBV20-1	many	TRBJ2-1	NA	TGCAGTGCTAGAGCTCAGGGGTTGAATCGAGGGTCCTACAATGAGCAGTTCTTC	CSARAQGLNRGSYNEQFF
TRBV25-1	NA	TRBJ1-4	TRBD1	TGTGCCACAGGGACAGGGGCTACCGAGGGTGAAAAACTGTTTTTT	CATGTGATEGEKLFF
TRBV29-1	NA	TRBJ2-7	TRBD1	TGCAGCGGGGGACAGGGGTCGAGCTCCTACAATGAGCAGTACTTC	CSGGQGSSSYNEQYF
TRBV7-9	NA	TRBJ2-6	NA	TGTGCCAGCAGCCCTAGTGGACGCTCTGGGGCCAACGTCCTGACTTTC	CASSPSGRSGANVLTF
TRBV7-9	NA	TRBJ1-1	NA	TGTGCCAGCAGCCCCAAAGTATTTGGGGATGAAGCTTTCTTT	CASSPKVFGDEAFF
TRBV5-1	NA	TRBJ2-3	NA	TGCGCCAGCAGCTTGCGAACCCGAACCCAGGGTAGCACAGATACGCAGTATTTT	CASSLRTRTQGSTDTQYF
TRBV28	NA	TRBJ2-5	NA	TGTGCCAGCAACGAAGGAAGCGAGCGGCGGACCCAGTACTTC	CASNEGSERRTQYF
TRBV12-3/TRBV12-4	NA	TRBJ2-7	NA	TGTACCAGCAGCCGACAGCGCAATGAGCAGTACTTC	CTSSRQRNEQYF
TRBV28	few	TRBJ2-1	NA	TGTGCCAGCAGTTTAATGGGTCCGGGGTTAAGCTCCTACAATGAGCAGTTCTTC	CASSLMGPGLSSYNEQFF
TRBV18	many	TRBJ2-7	TRBD2	TGTGCCAGCTCTCCACCTTCTAGCGGGAGCGTCGAGCAGTACTTC	CASSPPSSGSVEQYF
TRBV5-1	NA	TRBJ2-1	TRBD1	TGCGCCAGCAGCCGCCACAGGGGGCGGGATTTATACAATGAGCAGTTCTTC	CASSRHRGRDLYNEQFF
TRBV29-1	many	TRBJ2-1	TRBD1	TGCAGCGTTGAAAGAGGGACAGGGGGCAATGAGCAGTTCTTC	CSVERGTGGNEQFF
TRBV9	many	TRBJ2-1	NA	TGTGCCAGCAGCGTAGAGGGCAGCGCCTACAATGAGCAGTTCTTC	CASSVEGSAYNEQFF
TRBV20-1	many	TRBJ2-7	TRBD1	TGCAGTGCTAGTAAGCAGGGGGCTAGGAACGAGCAGTACTTC	CSASKQGARNEQYF
TRBV4-1	NA	TRBJ2-5	NA	TGCGCCAGCAGCCTACGGCGGGATCAGGAGACCCAGTACTTC	CASSLRRDQETQYF
TRBV7-3	many	TRBJ1-1	NA	TGTGCCAGCAGCTCAGAGATGAACACTGAAGCTTTCTTT	CASSSEMNTEAFF
TRBV2	many	TRBJ2-7	TRBD2	TGTGCCAGCACGTGGGCGGGAGACATCTACGAGCAGTACTTC	CASTWAGDIYEQYF
TRBV2	NA	TRBJ2-7	NA	TGTGCCAGCAAGCACTCGGGGCCCTACGAGCAGTACTTC	CASKHSGPYEQYF
TRBV20-1	many	TRBJ2-3	NA	TGCAGTGCCAAAGACTACCGACGCACAGATACGCAGTATTTT	CSAKDYRRTDTQYF
TRBV24-1	NA	TRBJ2-3	NA	TGTGCCACCAGTGATGTGGGGACTCGCACAGATACGCAGTATTTT	CATSDVGTRTDTQYF
TRBV3-1	NA	TRBJ2-3	TRBD2	TGTGCCAGCGGGCCGGGGGGGAACCCCGATACGCAGTATTTT	CASGPGGNPDTQYF
TRBV5-1	NA	TRBJ1-2	TRBD1	TGCGCCAGCAGCCCCGGGACAGCTTCGGGGGGTTACTATGGCTACACCTTC	CASSPGTASGGYYGYTF
TRBV3-1	NA	TRBJ2-5	NA	TGTGCCAGCAGCCAAGGGCCACCAGACATAAAAGAGACCCAGTACTTC	CASSQGPPDIKETQYF
TRBV7-9	many	TRBJ2-1	NA	TGTGCCAGCAGCTTAGAGGAGGAGCCGTTCTTC	CASSLEEEPFF
TRBV4-1	once	TRBJ2-1	NA	TGCGCCAGCAGCCCTCGGAATCCTTCGGGCAATGAGCAGTTCTTC	CASSPRNPSGNEQFF
TRBV29-1	many	TRBJ2-7	NA	TGCAGCGTTGGAGCTAGCCGCTACGAGCAGTACTTC	CSVGASRYEQYF
TRBV3-1	NA	TRBJ2-1	NA	TGTGCCAGCAGCCATCTAGACAGATGTGAGCAGTTCTTC	CASSHLDRCEQFF
TRBV29-1	NA	TRBJ2-5	NA	TGCAGCGTTGAAGCGGGGCCCCAAGAGACCCAGTACTTC	CSVEAGPQETQYF
TRBV6-1	few	TRBJ1-1	NA	TGTGCCAGCAGTAGACCGGGCCAGGGTATGCTATCGGCTTTCTTT	CASSRPGQGMLSAFF
TRBV14	many	TRBJ2-1	NA	TGTGCCAGCAGCCGGATTTTATGGGGGAATGAGCAGTTCTTC	CASSRILWGNEQFF
TRBV24-1	once	TRBJ2-1	TRBD2	TGTGCCACCAGTGACCAAGGACTAGTAGGTGAGCAGTTCTTC	CATSDQGLVGEQFF
TRBV5-1	many	TRBJ2-3	NA	TGCGCCGGCAGCTTGGCAGGGGGCACAGATACGCAGTATTTT	CAGSLAGGTDTQYF
TRBV29-1	NA	TRBJ2-3	NA	TGCAGCGTCGGGGGGCAGCAGAGCACAGATACGCAGTATTTT	CSVGGQQSTDTQYF
TRBV2	few	TRBJ1-4	NA	TGTGCCAGCAGTCCTAGGGACGGAGCGATTGAAAAACTGTTTTTT	CASSPRDGAIEKLFF